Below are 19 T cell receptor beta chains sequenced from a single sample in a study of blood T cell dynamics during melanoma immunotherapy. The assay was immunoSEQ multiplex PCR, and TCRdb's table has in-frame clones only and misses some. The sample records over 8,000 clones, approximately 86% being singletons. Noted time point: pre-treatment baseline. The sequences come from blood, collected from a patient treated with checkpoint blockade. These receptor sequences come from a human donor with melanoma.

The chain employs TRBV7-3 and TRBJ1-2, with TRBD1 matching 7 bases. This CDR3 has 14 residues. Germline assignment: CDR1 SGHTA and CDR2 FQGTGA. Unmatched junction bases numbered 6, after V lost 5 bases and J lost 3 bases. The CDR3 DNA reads TGTGCCAGCAGCCCGTCGGGACAGCACTATGGCTACACCTTC. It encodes CASSPSGQHYGYTF.

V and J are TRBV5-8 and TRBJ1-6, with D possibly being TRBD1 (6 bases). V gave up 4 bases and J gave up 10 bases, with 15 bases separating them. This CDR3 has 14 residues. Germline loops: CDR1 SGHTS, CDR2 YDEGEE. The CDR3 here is CASSAPTGNSPLHF. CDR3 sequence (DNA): TGTGCCAGCAGCGCCCCTACAGGGAACTCACCCCTCCACTTT.

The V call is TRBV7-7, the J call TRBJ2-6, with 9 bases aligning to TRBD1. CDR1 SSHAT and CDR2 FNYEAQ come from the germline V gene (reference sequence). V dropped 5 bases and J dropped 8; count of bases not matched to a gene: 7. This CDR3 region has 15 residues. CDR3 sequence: CASSAGQGSTNVLTF. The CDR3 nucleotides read TGTGCCAGCAGCGCCGGACAGGGGAGTACCAACGTCCTGACTTTC.

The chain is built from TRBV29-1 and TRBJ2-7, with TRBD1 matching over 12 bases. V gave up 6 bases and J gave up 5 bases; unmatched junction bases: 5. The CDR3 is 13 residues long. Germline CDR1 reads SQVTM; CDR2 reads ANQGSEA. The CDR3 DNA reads TGCAGCGTGGCCGGGACAGGGGGCCACGAGCAGTACTTC. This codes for CSVAGTGGHEQYF.

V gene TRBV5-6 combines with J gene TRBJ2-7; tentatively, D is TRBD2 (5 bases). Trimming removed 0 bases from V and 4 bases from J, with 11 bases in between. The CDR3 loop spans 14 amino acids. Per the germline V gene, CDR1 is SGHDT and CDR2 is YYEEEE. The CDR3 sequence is CASSLGLRDYEQYF. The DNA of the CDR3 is TGTGCCAGCAGCTTGGGCCTGAGGGATTACGAGCAGTACTTC.

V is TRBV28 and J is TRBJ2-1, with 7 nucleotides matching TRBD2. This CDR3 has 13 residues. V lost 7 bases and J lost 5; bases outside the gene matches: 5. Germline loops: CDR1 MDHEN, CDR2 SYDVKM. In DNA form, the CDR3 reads TGTGCCAGCATCCTAAGCGGGAACAATGAGCAGTTCTTC. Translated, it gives CASILSGNNEQFF.

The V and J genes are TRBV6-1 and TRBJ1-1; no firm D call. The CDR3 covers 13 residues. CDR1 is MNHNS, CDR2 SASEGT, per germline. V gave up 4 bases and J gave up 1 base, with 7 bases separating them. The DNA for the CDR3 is TGTGCCAGCAGTGCGAGAGAGAACACTGAAGCTTTCTTT. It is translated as CASSARENTEAFF.

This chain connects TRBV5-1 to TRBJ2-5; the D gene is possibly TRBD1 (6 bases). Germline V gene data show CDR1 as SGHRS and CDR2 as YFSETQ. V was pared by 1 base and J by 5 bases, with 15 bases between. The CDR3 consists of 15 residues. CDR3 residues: CASSLWPGVQETQYF. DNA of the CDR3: TGCGCCAGCAGCTTGTGGCCAGGGGTGCAGGAGACCCAGTACTTC. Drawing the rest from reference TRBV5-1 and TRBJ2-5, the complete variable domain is KAGVTQTPRYLIKTRGQQVTLSCSPISGHRSVSWYQQTPGQGLQFLFEYFSETQRNKGNFPGRFSGRQFSNSRSEMNVSTLELGDSALYLCASSLWPGVQETQYFGPGTRLLVL.

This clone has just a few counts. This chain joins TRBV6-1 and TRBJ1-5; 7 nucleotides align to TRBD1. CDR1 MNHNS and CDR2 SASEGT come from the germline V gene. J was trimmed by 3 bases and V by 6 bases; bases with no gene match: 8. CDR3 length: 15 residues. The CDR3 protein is CASRHRQGYNQPQHF. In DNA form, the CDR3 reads TGTGCCAGCAGGCACCGACAGGGCTACAATCAGCCCCAGCATTTT.

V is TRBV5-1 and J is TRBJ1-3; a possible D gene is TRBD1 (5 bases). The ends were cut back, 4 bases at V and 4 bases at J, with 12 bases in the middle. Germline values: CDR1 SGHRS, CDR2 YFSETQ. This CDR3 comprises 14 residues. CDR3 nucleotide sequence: TGCGCCAGCAGCCCCGGGGCAGGGGGAAACACCATATATTTT. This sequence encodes CASSPGAGGNTIYF.

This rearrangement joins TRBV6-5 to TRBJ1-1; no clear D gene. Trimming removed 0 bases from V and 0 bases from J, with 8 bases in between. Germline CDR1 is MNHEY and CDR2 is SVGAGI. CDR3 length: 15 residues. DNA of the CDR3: TGTGCCAGCAGTTACTCGAGGAGTATGAACACTGAAGCTTTCTTT. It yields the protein CASSYSRSMNTEAFF.

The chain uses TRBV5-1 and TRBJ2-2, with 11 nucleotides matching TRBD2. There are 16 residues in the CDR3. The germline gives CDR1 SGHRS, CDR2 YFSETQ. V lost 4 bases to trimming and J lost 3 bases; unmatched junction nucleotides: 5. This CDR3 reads CASSQTSGGYTGELFF. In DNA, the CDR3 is TGCGCCAGCAGCCAAACTAGCGGGGGTTACACCGGGGAGCTGTTTTTT.

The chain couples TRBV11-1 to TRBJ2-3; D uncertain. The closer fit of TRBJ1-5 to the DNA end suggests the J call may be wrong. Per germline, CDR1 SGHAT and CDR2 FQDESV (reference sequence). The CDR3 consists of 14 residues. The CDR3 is CASSTLGALDTQHF. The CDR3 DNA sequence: TGTGCCAGCAGCACGCTAGGAGCACTAGATACGCAGCATTTT.

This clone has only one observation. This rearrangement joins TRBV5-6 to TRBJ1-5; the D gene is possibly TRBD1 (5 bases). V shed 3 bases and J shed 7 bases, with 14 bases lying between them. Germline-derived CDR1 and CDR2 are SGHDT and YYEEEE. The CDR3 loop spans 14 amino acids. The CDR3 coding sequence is TGTGCCAGCAGCTCTCTAGCAGGGAACCAGCCCCAGCATTTT. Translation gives CASSSLAGNQPQHF.

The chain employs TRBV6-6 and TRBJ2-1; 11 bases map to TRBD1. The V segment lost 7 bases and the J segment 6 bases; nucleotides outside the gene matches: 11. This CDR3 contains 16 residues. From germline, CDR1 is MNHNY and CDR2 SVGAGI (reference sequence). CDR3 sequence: CASNTRGTGGFNEQFF. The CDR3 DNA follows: TGTGCCAGCAACACCAGAGGGACAGGGGGTTTCAATGAGCAGTTCTTC.

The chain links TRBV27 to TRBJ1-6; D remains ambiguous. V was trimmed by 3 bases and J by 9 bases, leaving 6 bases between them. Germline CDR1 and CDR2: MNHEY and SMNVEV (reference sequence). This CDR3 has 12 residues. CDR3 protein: CASSLEGSPLHF. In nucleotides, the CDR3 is TGTGCCAGCAGTTTGGAGGGTTCACCCCTCCACTTT.

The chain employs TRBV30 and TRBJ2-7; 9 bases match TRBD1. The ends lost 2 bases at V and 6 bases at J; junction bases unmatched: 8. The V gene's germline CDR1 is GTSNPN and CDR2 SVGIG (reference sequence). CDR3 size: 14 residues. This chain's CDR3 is CAWSSGQGYSEQYF. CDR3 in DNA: TGTGCCTGGAGTTCGGGACAGGGTTATTCCGAGCAGTACTTC.

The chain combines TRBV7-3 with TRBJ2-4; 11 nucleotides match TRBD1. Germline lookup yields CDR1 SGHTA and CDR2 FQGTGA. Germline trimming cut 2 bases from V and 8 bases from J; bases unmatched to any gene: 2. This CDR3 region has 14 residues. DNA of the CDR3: TGTGCCAGCAGCTTAGGGGGACAGGGGGACATTCAGTACTTC. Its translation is CASSLGGQGDIQYF.

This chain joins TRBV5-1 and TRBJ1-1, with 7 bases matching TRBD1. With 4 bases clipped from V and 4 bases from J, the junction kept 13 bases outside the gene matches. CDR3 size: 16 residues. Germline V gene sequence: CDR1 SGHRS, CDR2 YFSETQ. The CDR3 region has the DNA TGCGCCAGCAGCCCCTCGGCAGGGGGGTGGTCCACTGAAGCTTTCTTT. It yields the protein CASSPSAGGWSTEAFF.